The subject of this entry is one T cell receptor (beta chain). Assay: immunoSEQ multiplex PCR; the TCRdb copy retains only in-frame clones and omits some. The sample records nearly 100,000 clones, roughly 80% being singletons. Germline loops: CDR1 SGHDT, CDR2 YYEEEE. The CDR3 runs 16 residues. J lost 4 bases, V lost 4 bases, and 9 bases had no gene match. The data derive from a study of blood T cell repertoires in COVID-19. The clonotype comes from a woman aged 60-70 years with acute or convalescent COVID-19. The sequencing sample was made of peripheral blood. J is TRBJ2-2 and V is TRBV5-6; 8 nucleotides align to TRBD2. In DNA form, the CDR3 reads TGTGCCAGCAGCCAACGTAGCGGGGTGATCACCGGGGAGCTGTTTTTT. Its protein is CASSQRSGVITGELFF.